This TCR beta chain was obtained from a study of beta chain features in type 1 diabetes. The study's findings and limits: Insertions were fewer and deletions more numerous at VDJ junctions in type 1 diabetes patients. All four CD4+ subsets from Type 1 diabetes patients carried moderately but significantly shorter TCRB CDR3s. Whether TCRB rearrangement is influenced by HLA type went unresolved here.

For this clone: Its specificity is unknown.

Central memory, naive, regulatory and stem cell-like memory CD4+ cells were sorted by CD45RO/CCR7/CD25/CD127/CD95/CD27. The entirety of the isolated RNA underwent reverse transcription, so expressed TCRB transcripts were sequenced. The table came from immunoSEQ multiplex PCR; TCRdb's copy has only in-frame clones and leaves some out. The repertoire has 620,000 or so clones, about 16% of them found once; the top ten carry about 0.097%. The ends were cut back, 1 base at V and 7 bases at J, with 7 bases in the middle. Germline V gene data show CDR1 as SGHVS and CDR2 as FQNEAQ. The CDR3 totals 13 residues.

The sequence was obtained from a man between 18 and 29 years old in good health. The chain is built from TRBV7-8 and TRBJ2-2; possible D gene TRBD2, 5 bases. Sample: naive CD4+ T cells from blood. The CDR3 loop is CASSLDRGGELFF. CDR3 bases: TGTGCCAGCAGCTTAGATCGGGGCGGGGAGCTGTTTTTT.